These T cell receptor beta chains were read from a single sample in a study of read filtering for tumor transcriptome and immune sequencing. From the reads, TCRdb called clonotypes with MiXCR, one entry per CDR3 protein. The sample holds 60,000 to 75,000 distinct CDR3 sequences; less than 20% are singletons and the top ten take about a tenth. Sequences were obtained from a population of CD138-negative cells sorted from bone marrow. These receptors came from a donor at least 40 years old with multiple myeloma. The CDR3 runs from the conserved cysteine through the conserved F or W. The order of the fields is J gene, D gene, clone size, V gene, CDR3 protein, CDR3 DNA. The D gene is left open where the match is weak. The size entry is marked missing in some rows and otherwise reads once, few, many or a size class.

>TRBJ1-1|TRBD1|many|TRBV14
CASSNTGGTEAFF
TGTGCCAGCAGCAATACAGGGGGCACTGAAGCTTTCTTT
>TRBJ1-2|TRBD1|many|TRBV10-3
CAISGGGTGLRYTF
TGTGCCATCAGTGGCGGCGGGACAGGGCTGCGCTACACCTTC
>TRBJ1-3|-|few|TRBV7-2
CASSPTPTRLNSSGNTIYF
TGTGCCAGCAGCCCGACGCCAACGCGCCTCAACTCTTCTGGAAACACCATATATTTT
>TRBJ2-6|-|many|TRBV6-5
CASSYSIYSGANVLTF
TGTGCCAGCAGTTACTCGATCTACTCTGGGGCCAACGTCCTGACTTTC
>TRBJ2-2|-|many|TRBV19
CASSMGKGNTGELFF
TGTGCCAGTAGTATGGGAAAGGGGAACACCGGGGAGCTGTTTTTT
>TRBJ1-2|-|-|TRBV5-1
CASSLDGTSGLGGYTF
TGCGCCAGCAGCTTGGACGGGACATCCGGCTTGGGCGGCTACACCTTC
>TRBJ1-1|-|many|TRBV4-1
CASSQESRSTEAFF
TGCGCCAGCAGCCAAGAATCCCGGAGCACTGAAGCTTTCTTT
>TRBJ2-7|-|many|TRBV27
CASTQASGPSYEQYF
TGTGCCAGCACCCAAGCGTCGGGGCCCTCCTACGAGCAGTACTTC
>TRBJ2-2|-|many|TRBV3-1
CASSQEGELFF
TGTGCCAGCAGCCAAGAAGGGGAGCTGTTTTTT
>TRBJ2-7|TRBD2|-|TRBV13
CASSLTRTSGSYEQYF
TGTGCCAGCAGCCTCACGAGGACTAGCGGGTCCTACGAGCAGTACTTC
>TRBJ2-5|-|many|TRBV29-1
CSVGGLQETQYF
TGCAGCGTTGGGGGGCTTCAAGAGACCCAGTACTTC
>TRBJ1-2|-|few|TRBV25-1
CASSARVHGYTF
TGTGCCAGCAGTGCCAGGGTCCATGGCTACACCTTC
>TRBJ2-3|-|many|TRBV10-1
CASSSTDTQYF
TGCGCCAGCAGCTCCACAGATACGCAGTATTTT
>TRBJ2-5|-|many|TRBV5-1
CASSLRPRGKETQYF
TGCGCCAGCAGCTTGAGGCCCAGGGGAAAAGAGACCCAGTACTTC
>TRBJ2-7|-|many|TRBV20-1
CSARGFWGYEQYF
TGCAGTGCTAGAGGTTTTTGGGGGTACGAGCAGTACTTC